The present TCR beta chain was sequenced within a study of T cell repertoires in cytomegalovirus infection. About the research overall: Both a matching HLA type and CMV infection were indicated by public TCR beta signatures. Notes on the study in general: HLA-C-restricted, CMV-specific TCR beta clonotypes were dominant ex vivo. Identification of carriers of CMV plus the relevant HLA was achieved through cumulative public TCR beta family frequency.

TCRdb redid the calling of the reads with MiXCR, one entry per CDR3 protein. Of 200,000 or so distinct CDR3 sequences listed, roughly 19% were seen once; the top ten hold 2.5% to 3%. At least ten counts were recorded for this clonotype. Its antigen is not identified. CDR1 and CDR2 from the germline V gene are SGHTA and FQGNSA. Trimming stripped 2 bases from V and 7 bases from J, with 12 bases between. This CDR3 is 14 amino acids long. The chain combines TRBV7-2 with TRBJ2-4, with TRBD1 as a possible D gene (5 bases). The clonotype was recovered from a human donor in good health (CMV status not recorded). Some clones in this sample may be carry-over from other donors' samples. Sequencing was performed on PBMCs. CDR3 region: CASSLQGFLNIQYF. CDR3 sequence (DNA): TGTGCCAGCAGCTTACAGGGTTTTTTGAACATTCAGTACTTC.